The T cell receptor (beta chain) under discussion was sequenced for a study of Ad26.COV2.S vaccination and SARS-CoV-2 variants. The table came from immunoSEQ multiplex PCR; TCRdb's copy has only in-frame clones and leaves some out. The sample lists around 370,000 clones; just over 90% were seen once. Study findings and constraints: Post-vaccination spike-specific CD8+ and CD4+ T cell responses reportedly had substantial breadth. Placebo recipients trailed vaccine recipients in spike-specific TCR breadth. Researchers reported similar non-spike TCR breadth in vaccine and placebo recipients. Analytic work on TCR breadth and depth might have understated the full extent of total T cell responses.

The V and J ends lost 6 bases and 3 bases respectively, with 12 bases between them. The CDR3 is made up of 15 amino acids. The germline V gene encodes CDR1 MNHEY and CDR2 SVGAGI. In regard to this clone: What it recognizes is unknown.

This sample comprised peripheral blood, obtained after recovery from COVID-19. The sequence was obtained from a human donor who had recovered from COVID-19. The rearrangement uses TRBV6-5 and TRBJ1-6; possibly TRBD1 for D (5 bases). As DNA, the CDR3 is TGTGCCAGCAGGTCTCAGGGAGACTATAATTCACCCCTCCACTTT. Protein product: CASRSQGDYNSPLHF.